Shown below are 18 T cell receptor beta chains from a single sample sequenced in a study of T cells in Graves' hyperthyroidism and ophthalmopathy. RNA transcripts gave rise to amplified TCR beta CDR3 regions. The HTBI primer set served for first-round RT-PCR of the TCR CDR3. TCRdb fed the multiplex PCR reads into MiXCR, producing one record per CDR3 protein. The sample includes about 350,000 distinct CDR3 sequences, around a sixth of them seen just once. Specimen: blood. Receptors originate from a woman aged 40 to 50 with Graves' ophthalmopathy.

This clonotype was seen at least ten times. This chain links TRBV6-2 or TRBV6-3 with TRBJ2-7; the match to TRBD1 covers 11 bases. CDR1 is MNHEY and CDR2 is SVGEGT in the germline V gene. This CDR3 comprises 15 residues. Losses at the gene ends were 6 bases for V and 2 bases for J; bases not matched to a gene: 6. CDR3 in amino acids: CASRSSGQGAYEQYF. The CDR3 DNA is TGTGCCAGCAGATCTTCGGGACAGGGGGCCTACGAGCAGTACTTC.

Many counts were recorded for this clonotype. The J gene is TRBJ2-5, the V gene TRBV4-1; D uncertain. CDR3 length: 14 amino acids. The V end lost 0 bases, the J end lost 5 bases, and 10 bases lay between the germline ends. Germline lookup yields CDR1 MGHRA and CDR2 YSYEKL. DNA of the CDR3: TGCGCCAGCAGCCAAGATATGTTGAGGGAGACCCAGTACTTC. Its protein product is CASSQDMLRETQYF.

This clonotype appeared many times. The chain recombines TRBV20-1 with TRBJ2-5; D is unclear. CDR1 is DFQATT and CDR2 is SNEGSKA in the germline V gene (reference sequence). Trimming took off 2 bases at V and 3 bases at J, with 10 bases between the two ends. This CDR3 contains 13 residues. CDR3 residues: CSARPSPEETQYF. Here the CDR3 DNA reads TGCAGTGCTAGACCCAGTCCGGAAGAGACCCAGTACTTC.

The J gene is TRBJ1-5, the V gene TRBV6-2 or TRBV6-3, with D hard to call. The CDR3 has 14 residues. CDR1 and CDR2 from the germline V gene are MNHEY and SVGEGT. The ends were cut back, 4 bases at V and 4 bases at J, with 11 bases in the middle. CDR3 loop: CASSSQLSNQPQHF. The CDR3 DNA reads as TGTGCCAGCAGTTCCCAACTAAGTAATCAGCCCCAGCATTTT.

This clonotype was counted many times. J is TRBJ2-5 and V is TRBV4-3; no clear D gene. The germline V gene encodes CDR1 LGHNA and CDR2 YSLEER. Trimming removed 0 bases at V and 2 bases at J, with 13 bases between. This CDR3 has 16 amino acids. CDR3 amino acids: CASSQEADWGQETQYF. The DNA of the CDR3 is TGCGCCAGCAGCCAAGAGGCGGATTGGGGTCAAGAGACCCAGTACTTC.

This clonotype was recorded at least ten times. The V call is TRBV5-1, the J call TRBJ2-6; D is uncertain. Germline loops: CDR1 SGHRS, CDR2 YFSETQ. The V end was cut by 4 bases, the J end by 3 bases, with 5 bases between. This CDR3 comprises 13 residues. The CDR3 DNA reads TGCGCCAGCAGCCTTCATGGGGCCAACGTCCTGACTTTC. Its translation: CASSLHGANVLTF.

At least ten counts were recorded for this clonotype. V usage is TRBV27 and J usage is TRBJ1-2; 8 positions agree with TRBD1. CDR1 is MNHEY, CDR2 SMNVEV, per germline (reference sequence). The CDR3 consists of 15 residues. Trimming cost V 5 bases and J 4 bases; bases outside gene matches: 9. The CDR3 DNA is TGTGCCAGCAGTCCCAGATCGGACAGGGCCTATGGCTACACCTTC. Residues: CASSPRSDRAYGYTF.

V is TRBV18 and J is TRBJ2-7, with no clear D. V was pared by 2 bases and J by 5 bases, with 13 bases between. Germline values: CDR1 KGHSH, CDR2 LQKENI. The CDR3 loop spans 14 amino acids. CDR3: CASSPTQGRDEQYF. CDR3 sequence (DNA): TGTGCCAGCTCACCAACCCAAGGTCGGGACGAGCAGTACTTC.

As for this clonotype: A clone one base away is much larger, so this may be a read error. The missing conserved phenylalanine or tryptophan at the end of this CDR3 makes a read error likely. The chain uses TRBV27 and TRBJ1-5; TRBD1 matches at 7 bases. Germline V lookup: CDR1 MNHEY, CDR2 SMNVEV (reference sequence). The CDR3 length is 17 residues. The CDR3 nucleotides read TGTGTCAGCAGTTTATTTCCATTAACAGGGGAGGGTCAGCCCCAGCATATT. Translating gives CVSSLFPLTGEGQPQHI.

This clonotype was seen repeatedly, ten times or more. The chain carries TRBV12-3 or TRBV12-4 and TRBJ2-7, with no clear D. The length of the CDR3 is 12 residues. V gave up 6 bases and J gave up 2 bases, with 8 bases separating them. The CDR3 nucleotides read TGTGCCAGCAGCCAACGGGCCTACGAGCAGTACTTC. Translated: CASSQRAYEQYF.

Ten or more counts support this clonotype. The chain has TRBV12-3 or TRBV12-4 and TRBJ1-2; tentative D call: TRBD1 (5 bases). The CDR3 loop spans 14 amino acids. V was shortened by 3 bases and J by 4 bases, with 12 bases between the two germline ends. The CDR3 is CASSLRGLGYGYTF. In nucleotides, the CDR3 is TGTGCCAGCAGTTTGAGGGGACTCGGCTATGGCTACACCTTC.

This clonotype occurred many times. The gene calls are TRBV29-1 and TRBJ1-1; D unresolved. The V gene's germline CDR1 is SQVTM and CDR2 ANQGSEA. The CDR3 runs to 16 residues. The V end was cut by 4 bases, the J end by 2 bases, with 20 bases between. The CDR3 sequence is CSVVPRGSAQNTEAFF. The CDR3 DNA follows: TGCAGCGTTGTCCCTCGAGGTAGTGCCCAAAACACTGAAGCTTTCTTT.

This clonotype has a count of ten or more. This chain connects TRBV7-9 to TRBJ2-5; 8 bases are a match to TRBD2. The germline gives CDR1 SEHNR, CDR2 FQNEAQ (reference sequence). J gave up 5 bases and V 9 bases, and 17 bases lay outside the gene matches. This CDR3 comprises 16 residues. CDR3 sequence: CASKIVSGGPRETQYF. In DNA form, the CDR3 reads TGTGCCAGTAAAATCGTCTCGGGAGGGCCTCGGGAGACCCAGTACTTC.

The chain links TRBV28 to TRBJ1-1; D is undetermined. The CDR3 length is 15 residues. The germline V gene has CDR1 MDHEN and CDR2 SYDVKM. The V end lost 1 base, the J end lost 4 bases, and 13 bases lay between the germline ends. The CDR3 DNA reads TGTGCCAGCAGTTTATACGGCGGGCCGACCACTGAAGCTTTCTTT. Amino acids: CASSLYGGPTTEAFF.

This clonotype was seen ten or more times. The chain couples TRBV28 to TRBJ1-2; TRBD1 aligns across 7 bases. J lost 5 bases, V lost 7 bases, and 10 bases had no gene match. The germline V gene has CDR1 MDHEN and CDR2 SYDVKM. CDR3 length: 14 residues. CDR3 sequence reads: CASTPQGTAYGYTF. The CDR3 coding sequence is TGTGCCAGCACCCCCCAGGGGACAGCGTATGGCTACACCTTC.

This clonotype was recorded many times. The chain employs TRBV27 and TRBJ2-7; 7 positions agree with TRBD2. Germline lookup yields CDR1 MNHEY and CDR2 SMNVEV (reference sequence). This CDR3 is 16 amino acids long. V trimming: 3 bases; J trimming: 3 bases; junction bases outside the gene matches: 11. CDR3 region: CASSLASGGLYYEQYF. CDR3 bases: TGTGCCAGCAGTTTGGCTAGCGGAGGTCTATACTACGAGCAGTACTTC.

The genes are TRBV5-1 and TRBJ2-7; no clear D. Germline lookup yields CDR1 SGHRS and CDR2 YFSETQ. There are 15 residues in the CDR3. V lost 0 bases to trimming and J lost 0 bases, with 10 bases between them. CDR3 in amino acids: CASSLGSSNSYEQYF. The CDR3, as DNA: TGCGCCAGCAGCTTGGGTTCGTCAAACTCCTACGAGCAGTACTTC. Complete variable domain (other parts from reference TRBV5-1 and TRBJ2-7): KAGVTQTPRYLIKTRGQQVTLSCSPISGHRSVSWYQQTPGQGLQFLFEYFSETQRNKGNFPGRFSGRQFSNSRSEMNVSTLELGDSALYLCASSLGSSNSYEQYFGPGTRLTVT.

There are many counts of this clonotype. This chain connects TRBV20-1 to TRBJ1-1; TRBD1 matches 7 bases. The V gene's germline CDR1 is DFQATT and CDR2 SNEGSKA (reference sequence). The CDR3 spans 15 residues. The CDR3 DNA follows: TGCAGCGCCCATAGGGGGCAGGTCTTGAACACTGAAGCTTTCTTT. Translated, it gives CSAHRGQVLNTEAFF.